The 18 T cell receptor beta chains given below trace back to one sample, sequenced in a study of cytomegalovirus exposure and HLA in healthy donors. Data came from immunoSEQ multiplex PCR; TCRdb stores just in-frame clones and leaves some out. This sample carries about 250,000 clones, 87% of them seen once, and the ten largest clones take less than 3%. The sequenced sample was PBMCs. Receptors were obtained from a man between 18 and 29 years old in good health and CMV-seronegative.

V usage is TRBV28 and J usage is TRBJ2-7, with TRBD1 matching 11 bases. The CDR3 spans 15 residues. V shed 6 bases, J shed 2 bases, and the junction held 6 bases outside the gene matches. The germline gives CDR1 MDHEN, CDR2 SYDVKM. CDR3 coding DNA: TGTGCCAGCAGCTCAACGGGACAGGGGGCCTACGAGCAGTACTTC. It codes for CASSSTGQGAYEQYF.

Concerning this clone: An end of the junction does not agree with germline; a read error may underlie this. The CDR3 DNA reads TGCGCCAGCAGTCAAGACAGTAACTACGAGCAGTACTTC. Amino acid sequence: CASSQDSNYEQYF. The rearrangement uses TRBV4-1 and TRBJ2-7, with D possibly matching TRBD1 (5 bases). Germline V gene sequence: CDR1 MGHRA, CDR2 YSYEKL. This CDR3 is built from 13 residues.

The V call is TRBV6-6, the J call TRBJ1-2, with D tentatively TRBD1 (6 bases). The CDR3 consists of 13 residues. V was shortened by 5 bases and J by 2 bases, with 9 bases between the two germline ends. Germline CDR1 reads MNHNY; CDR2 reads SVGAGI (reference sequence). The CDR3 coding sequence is TGTGCCAGCAGTCGGACAGAGAACTATGGCTACACCTTC. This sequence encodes CASSRTENYGYTF.

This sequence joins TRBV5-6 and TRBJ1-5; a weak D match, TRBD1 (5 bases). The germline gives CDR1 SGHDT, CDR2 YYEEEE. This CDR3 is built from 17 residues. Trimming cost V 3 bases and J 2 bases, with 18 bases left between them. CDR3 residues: CASSYGDLGEGNQPQHF. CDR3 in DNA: TGTGCCAGCAGCTACGGGGATTTGGGGGAGGGCAATCAGCCCCAGCATTTT.

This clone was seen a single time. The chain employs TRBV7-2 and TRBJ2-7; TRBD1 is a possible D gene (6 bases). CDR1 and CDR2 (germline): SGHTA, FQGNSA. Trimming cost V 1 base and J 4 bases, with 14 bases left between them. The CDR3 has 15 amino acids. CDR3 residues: CASSLEGLGAYEQYF. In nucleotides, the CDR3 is TGTGCCAGCAGCTTAGAGGGGTTGGGGGCGTACGAGCAGTACTTC.

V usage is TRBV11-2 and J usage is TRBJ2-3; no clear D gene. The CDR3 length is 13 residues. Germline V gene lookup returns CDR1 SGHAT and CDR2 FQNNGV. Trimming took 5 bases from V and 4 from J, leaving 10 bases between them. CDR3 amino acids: CASSPQVADTQYF. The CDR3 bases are TGTGCCAGCAGCCCCCAGGTCGCAGATACGCAGTATTTT.

CDR3 in DNA: TGCGCCAGCAGCCAGATAGGGGCGGCCGGGGAGCTGTTTTTT. It translates to CASSQIGAAGELFF. The rearrangement joins TRBV4-1 to TRBJ2-2, with a weak D call TRBD1 (5 bases). The germline CDR1 and CDR2 sequences are MGHRA and YSYEKL. The CDR3 is 14 amino acids. With 3 bases removed from V and 6 bases from J, the gap between germline ends came to 11 bases.

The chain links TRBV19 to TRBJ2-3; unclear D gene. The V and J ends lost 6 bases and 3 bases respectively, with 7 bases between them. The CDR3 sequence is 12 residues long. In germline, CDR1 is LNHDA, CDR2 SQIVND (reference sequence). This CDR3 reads CASRAQTDTQYF. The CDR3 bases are TGTGCCAGTAGGGCCCAGACAGATACGCAGTATTTT. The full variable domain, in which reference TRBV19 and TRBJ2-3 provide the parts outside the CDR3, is DGGITQSPKYLFRKEGQNVTLSCEQNLNHDAMYWYRQDPGQGLRLIYYSQIVNDFQKGDIAEGYSVSREKKESFPLTVTSAQKNPTAFYLCASRAQTDTQYFGPGTRLTVL.

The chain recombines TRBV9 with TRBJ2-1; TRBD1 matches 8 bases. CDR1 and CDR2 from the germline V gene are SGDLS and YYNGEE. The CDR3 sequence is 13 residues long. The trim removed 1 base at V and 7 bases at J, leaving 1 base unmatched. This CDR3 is CASSVQGANEQFF. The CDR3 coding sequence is TGTGCCAGCAGCGTACAGGGGGCGAATGAGCAGTTCTTC.

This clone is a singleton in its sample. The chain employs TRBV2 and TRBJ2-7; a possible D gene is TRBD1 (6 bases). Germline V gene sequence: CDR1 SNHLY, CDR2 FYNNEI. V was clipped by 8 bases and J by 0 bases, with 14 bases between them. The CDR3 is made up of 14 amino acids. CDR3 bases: TGTGCCAGCTTTTTTAAGGACAGCTCCTACGAGCAGTACTTC. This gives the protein CASFFKDSSYEQYF.

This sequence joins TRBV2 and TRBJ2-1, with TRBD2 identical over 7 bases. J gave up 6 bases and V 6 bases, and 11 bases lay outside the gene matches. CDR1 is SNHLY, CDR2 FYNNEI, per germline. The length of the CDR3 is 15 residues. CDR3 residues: CASRDGGRGTNEQFF. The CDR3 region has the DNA TGTGCCAGCAGGGACGGAGGGAGGGGTACCAATGAGCAGTTCTTC.

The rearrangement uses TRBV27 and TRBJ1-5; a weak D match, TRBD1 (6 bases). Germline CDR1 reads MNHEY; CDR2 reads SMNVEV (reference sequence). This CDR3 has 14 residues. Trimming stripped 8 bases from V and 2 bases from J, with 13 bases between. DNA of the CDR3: TGTGCCAGCTCGCCGGGGGGCGGCAATCAGCCCCAGCATTTT. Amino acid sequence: CASSPGGGNQPQHF.

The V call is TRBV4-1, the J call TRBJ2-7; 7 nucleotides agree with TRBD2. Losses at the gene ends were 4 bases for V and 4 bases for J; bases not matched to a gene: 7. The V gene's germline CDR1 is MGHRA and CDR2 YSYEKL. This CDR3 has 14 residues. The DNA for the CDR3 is TGCGCCAGCAGCCTCGAGGCGGGGGAGTACGAGCAGTACTTC. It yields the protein CASSLEAGEYEQYF.

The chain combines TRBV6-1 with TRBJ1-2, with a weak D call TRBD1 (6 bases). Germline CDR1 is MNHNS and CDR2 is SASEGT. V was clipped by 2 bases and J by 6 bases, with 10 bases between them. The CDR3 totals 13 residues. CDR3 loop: CASSERTADGYTF. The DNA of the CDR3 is TGTGCCAGCAGTGAAAGGACAGCAGATGGCTACACCTTC.

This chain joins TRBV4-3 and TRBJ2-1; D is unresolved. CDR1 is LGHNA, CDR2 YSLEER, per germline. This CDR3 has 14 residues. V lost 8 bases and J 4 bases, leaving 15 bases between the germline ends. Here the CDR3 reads CASAPTSGYNEQFF. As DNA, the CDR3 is TGCGCCAGCGCGCCCACGAGTGGTTACAATGAGCAGTTCTTC.

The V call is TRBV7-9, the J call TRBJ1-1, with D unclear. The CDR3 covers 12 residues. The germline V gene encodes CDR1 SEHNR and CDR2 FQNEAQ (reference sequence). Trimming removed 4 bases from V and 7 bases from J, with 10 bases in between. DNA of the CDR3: TGTGCCAGCAGCTCTGCGGCGATTGAAGCTTTCTTT. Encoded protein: CASSSAAIEAFF.

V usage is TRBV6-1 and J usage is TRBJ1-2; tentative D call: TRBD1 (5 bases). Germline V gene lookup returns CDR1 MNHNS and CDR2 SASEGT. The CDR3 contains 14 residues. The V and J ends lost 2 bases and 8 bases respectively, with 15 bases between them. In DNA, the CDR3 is TGTGCCAGCAGTGAATCAAGGGGCGCGTGGGGCTACACCTTC. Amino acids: CASSESRGAWGYTF.

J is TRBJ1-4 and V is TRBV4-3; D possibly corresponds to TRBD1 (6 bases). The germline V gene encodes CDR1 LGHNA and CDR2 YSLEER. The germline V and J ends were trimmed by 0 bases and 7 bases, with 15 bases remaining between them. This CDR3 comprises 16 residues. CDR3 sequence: CASSQDQPTGPEKLFF. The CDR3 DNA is TGCGCCAGCAGCCAAGACCAACCGACAGGTCCTGAAAAACTGTTTTTT.